These 29 T cell receptor beta chains were sequenced from one sample in a study of shared clonotypes between healthy human individuals. Positive CCR7 selection of CD45RO-negative cells yielded the naive CD8 cells, and terminally differentiated effector memory CD45RA+ cells were excluded. Clones were read by immunoSEQ multiplex PCR, and TCRdb kept only the in-frame ones, dropping some. Of hundreds of thousands of clones detected, approximately 96% appear once; the ten largest clones hold over 0.1%. The sequenced sample was naive CD8+ T cells sorted from blood. These receptors originate from a woman younger than 45 in good health.

The chain has TRBV29-1 and TRBJ2-1; tentatively, D is TRBD1 or TRBD2 (5 bases each). The germline V gene encodes CDR1 SQVTM and CDR2 ANQGSEA. This CDR3 comprises 17 residues. Trimming cost V 4 bases and J 8 bases, with 27 bases left between them. In DNA form, the CDR3 reads TGCAGCGTTGTCTTCGGATTAGAGGGGTGGGGTCTCGATGAGCAGTTCTTC. This sequence encodes CSVVFGLEGWGLDEQFF.

The rearrangement links TRBV30 to TRBJ1-1; D gene ambiguous. The germline V gene encodes CDR1 GTSNPN and CDR2 SVGIG (reference sequence). Deletions cut 5 bases from V and 1 base from J, with 8 bases between. There are 12 residues in the CDR3. The CDR3 DNA follows: TGTGCCTGGTTTCGTTGGAACACTGAAGCTTTCTTT. It translates to CAWFRWNTEAFF.

As to this clone: In the same sample, other DNA sequences code for this CDR3. The genes are TRBV27 and TRBJ1-2; D might be TRBD1 (6 bases). Between the trimmed V and J ends, which lost 6 bases and 4 bases, there was a span of 15 bases. Germline V gene lookup returns CDR1 MNHEY and CDR2 SMNVEV (reference sequence). There are 14 residues in the CDR3. The chain's CDR3 is CASSPGGGVYGYTF. In DNA form, the CDR3 reads TGTGCCAGCAGCCCTGGAGGGGGTGTCTATGGCTACACCTTC.

This clone is a singleton in its sample. The rearrangement joins TRBV27 to TRBJ2-5; the D is unclear. The CDR3 is 13 residues long. The V end was cut by 2 bases, the J end by 0 bases, with 4 bases between. CDR1 is MNHEY, CDR2 SMNVEV, per germline (reference sequence). The CDR3 protein is CASSLQYQETQYF. CDR3 coding DNA: TGTGCCAGCAGTTTACAATACCAAGAGACCCAGTACTTC.

This rearrangement joins TRBV28 to TRBJ2-1; D unclear. Deletions cut 3 bases from V and 0 bases from J, with 12 bases between. Germline loops: CDR1 MDHEN, CDR2 SYDVKM. The CDR3 contains 16 residues. CDR3 protein: CASSLVNPSSYNEQFF. For the CDR3, the DNA is TGTGCCAGCAGTTTGGTGAACCCGAGCTCCTACAATGAGCAGTTCTTC.

About this clone: Distinct nucleotide sequences in the sample also encode this CDR3. The chain carries TRBV6-5 and TRBJ2-1, with D maybe TRBD2 (5 bases). CDR3 length: 12 amino acids. V was cut by 0 bases and J by 10 bases, with 7 bases left in between. Per germline, CDR1 MNHEY and CDR2 SVGAGI. The CDR3 coding sequence is TGTGCCAGCAGTTACTCAGGCGGGGAGCAGTTCTTC. Protein: CASSYSGGEQFF.

The chain recombines TRBV7-2 with TRBJ2-7; 8 positions agree with TRBD1. The germline V gene has CDR1 SGHTA and CDR2 FQGNSA. The CDR3 has 15 amino acids. J gave up 0 bases and V 3 bases, and 4 bases lay outside the gene matches. The CDR3, as DNA: TGTGCCAGCAGCTTCGTACAGGGGGTCTCCTACGAGCAGTACTTC. It yields the protein CASSFVQGVSYEQYF.

The rearrangement links TRBV5-4 to TRBJ1-2; the D gene is possibly TRBD1 (5 bases). V was cut by 4 bases and J by 4 bases, with 14 bases left in between. The germline CDR1 and CDR2 sequences are SGHNT and YYREEE (reference sequence). This CDR3 is 14 amino acids long. The CDR3 spells CASSPGLGVYGYTF. The CDR3 DNA sequence: TGTGCCAGCAGCCCCGGGTTAGGGGTCTATGGCTACACCTTC.

J is TRBJ1-2 and V is TRBV5-5, with a tentative D call TRBD1 (5 bases). V was clipped by 0 bases and J by 8 bases, with 17 bases between them. Germline lookup yields CDR1 SGHKS and CDR2 YYEKEE (reference sequence). The CDR3 runs 15 residues. The chain's CDR3 is CASSLVEGTSRGYTF. The CDR3 coding sequence is TGTGCCAGCAGCTTGGTAGAGGGGACCTCTCGGGGCTACACCTTC.

The chain employs TRBV28 and TRBJ2-5; D gene ambiguous. CDR1 is MDHEN and CDR2 is SYDVKM in the germline V gene. The length of the CDR3 is 13 residues. Trimming took off 6 bases at V and 5 bases at J, with 13 bases between the two ends. CDR3 nucleotides: TGTGCCAGCAGGCCTCCACTGATGGAGACCCAGTACTTC. This translates into CASRPPLMETQYF.

J is TRBJ1-4 and V is TRBV9; 8 bases fit TRBD1. Germline V gene lookup returns CDR1 SGDLS and CDR2 YYNGEE. The CDR3 contains 18 residues. Trimming at V came to 4 bases and at J to 7 bases, leaving 18 bases not matched to a gene. The CDR3 sequence is CASSPGFPDRGDGEKLFF. CDR3 nucleotide sequence: TGTGCCAGCAGCCCCGGATTCCCCGACAGGGGTGACGGTGAAAAACTGTTTTTT.

The chain couples TRBV28 to TRBJ1-5, with TRBD1 identical over 7 bases. The germline CDR1 and CDR2 sequences are MDHEN and SYDVKM. Trimming cost V 6 bases and J 6 bases; bases outside gene matches: 11. CDR3 length: 15 residues. The CDR3 loop is CASRSRGERGQPQHF. For the CDR3, the DNA is TGTGCCAGCAGGTCCAGGGGGGAGAGGGGTCAGCCCCAGCATTTT.

This chain connects TRBV7-9 to TRBJ2-3; no reliable D call. CDR1 and CDR2 (germline): SEHNR, FQNEAQ (reference sequence). The CDR3 is made up of 15 amino acids. Trimming cost V 8 bases and J 2 bases, with 17 bases left between them. In DNA, the CDR3 is TGTGCCAGCGGTCTTAGTGCGGAATACACAGATACGCAGTATTTT. Amino acids: CASGLSAEYTDTQYF.

The chain joins TRBV19 to TRBJ2-6, with 10 bases lining up with TRBD1. CDR1 is LNHDA, CDR2 SQIVND, per germline (reference sequence). This CDR3 is 13 amino acids long. The J segment lost 10 bases and the V segment lost 9 bases, leaving 6 bases of the junction unmatched. For the CDR3, the DNA is TGTGCCAGCCGGCCGGGACAGGGGAACGTCCTGACTTTC. It specifies CASRPGQGNVLTF.

V gene TRBV27 combines with J gene TRBJ2-5, with D unresolved. The germline V and J ends were trimmed by 2 bases and 2 bases, with 6 bases remaining between them. CDR3 length: 13 amino acids. Germline CDR1 is MNHEY and CDR2 is SMNVEV (reference sequence). DNA of the CDR3: TGTGCCAGCAGTTTAACCTTTCAAGAGACCCAGTACTTC. It specifies CASSLTFQETQYF.

This chain connects TRBV2 to TRBJ2-1; 10 positions match TRBD2. Germline loops: CDR1 SNHLY, CDR2 FYNNEI. This CDR3 has 14 amino acids. Trimming at V came to 8 bases and at J to 3 bases, leaving 4 bases not matched to a gene. CDR3 in DNA: TGTGCCAGCGGGGCTAGCGGGGGCTACAATGAGCAGTTCTTC. This encodes CASGASGGYNEQFF.

This chain connects TRBV5-4 to TRBJ2-7; D is unclear. The CDR3 length is 13 residues. CDR1 SGHNT and CDR2 YYREEE come from the germline V gene (reference sequence). Trimming took 0 bases from V and 7 from J, leaving 11 bases between them. CDR3 nucleotide sequence: TGTGCCAGCAGCTTGGGGCAGACGGAAGAGCAGTACTTC. Its protein product is CASSLGQTEEQYF.

The V gene is TRBV6-6, the J gene TRBJ1-2; the D is unclear. This CDR3 is built from 14 residues. Trimming took off 2 bases at V and 1 base at J, with 8 bases between the two ends. The germline CDR1 and CDR2 sequences are MNHNY and SVGAGI (reference sequence). The CDR3: CASSYETSNYGYTF. CDR3 nucleotides: TGTGCCAGCAGTTACGAAACAAGTAACTATGGCTACACCTTC.

This clone has just one count. The V and J genes are TRBV27 and TRBJ2-3; D gene unclear. Germline V gene lookup returns CDR1 MNHEY and CDR2 SMNVEV (reference sequence). V shed 0 bases and J shed 1 base, with 5 bases lying between them. The CDR3 runs to 14 residues. DNA of the CDR3: TGTGCCAGCAGTTTATCGATCGGCACAGATACGCAGTATTTT. Translation gives CASSLSIGTDTQYF.

The rearrangement uses TRBV5-4 and TRBJ2-1; D perhaps matches TRBD1 (6 bases). The germline gives CDR1 SGHNT, CDR2 YYREEE (reference sequence). Trimming left V 3 bases short and J 4 bases short, with 8 bases between. The CDR3 runs to 13 residues. The CDR3 is CASSSDRYNEQFF. CDR3 nucleotides: TGTGCCAGCAGCTCGGACAGATACAATGAGCAGTTCTTC. The full variable domain, rest sourced from reference TRBV5-4 and TRBJ2-1, is ETGVTQSPTHLIKTRGQQVTLRCSSQSGHNTVSWYQQALGQGPQFIFQYYREEENGRGNFPPRFSGLQFPNYSSELNVNALELDDSALYLCASSSDRYNEQFFGPGTRLTVL.

This clone was detected only a few times. The chain is built from TRBV7-2 and TRBJ1-5, with D unresolved. From germline, CDR1 is SGHTA and CDR2 FQGNSA. The length of the CDR3 is 14 residues. Trimming left V 2 bases short and J 4 bases short, with 9 bases between. As DNA, the CDR3 is TGTGCCAGCAGCTTAACAGTGGGGAATCAGCCCCAGCATTTT. Encoded protein: CASSLTVGNQPQHF.

This rearrangement joins TRBV2 to TRBJ1-3; 9 bases are a match to TRBD1. V dropped 6 bases and J dropped 0; count of bases not matched to a gene: 12. CDR3 length equals 18 residues. Germline V CDR1 and CDR2: SNHLY, FYNNEI. CDR3 bases: TGTGCCAGCAGCCGGGACAGGGACCACATGGACTCTGGAAACACCATATATTTT. It codes for CASSRDRDHMDSGNTIYF.

On this clone itself: This same CDR3 is encoded by further DNA sequences in the sample. The chain carries TRBV19 and TRBJ2-1; D remains unclear. In germline, CDR1 is LNHDA, CDR2 SQIVND (reference sequence). This CDR3 is 15 amino acids long. The V end lost 3 bases, the J end lost 0 bases, and 9 bases lay between the germline ends. CDR3 protein: CASSIGWSSYNEQFF. In nucleotides, the CDR3 is TGTGCCAGTAGTATCGGCTGGAGCTCCTACAATGAGCAGTTCTTC.

The CDR3, as DNA: TGTGCCAGCAGCTTGGATAGGGTGGACGGGGAGCTGTTTTTT. Translating gives CASSLDRVDGELFF. The chain employs TRBV5-5 and TRBJ2-2; no reliable D call. With 0 bases removed from V and 7 bases from J, the gap between germline ends came to 10 bases. The CDR3 totals 14 residues. CDR1 is SGHKS, CDR2 YYEKEE, per germline (reference sequence).

The DNA for the CDR3 is TGCGCCAGCAGCTTGTTGCGGGAGCCCGCACACGGGGAGCTGTTTTTT. Its protein is CASSLLREPAHGELFF. This chain joins TRBV5-1 and TRBJ2-2; 7 nucleotides match TRBD2. This CDR3 is built from 16 residues. CDR1 and CDR2 (germline): SGHRS, YFSETQ. V shed 1 base and J 7 bases; nucleotides not matched to a gene: 10.

The chain uses TRBV7-2 and TRBJ2-3; D is undetermined. Between the trimmed V and J ends, which lost 3 bases and 6 bases, there was a span of 13 bases. The CDR3 has 14 residues. Germline V gene data show CDR1 as SGHTA and CDR2 as FQGNSA. The CDR3 DNA sequence: TGTGCCAGCAGCTTGGAAGCCAGCCTGGATACGCAGTATTTT. Its protein is CASSLEASLDTQYF.

The genes are TRBV29-1 and TRBJ2-5, with TRBD2 matching 9 bases. This CDR3 contains 15 residues. Trimming cost V 7 bases and J 4 bases; bases outside gene matches: 13. Per the germline V gene, CDR1 is SQVTM and CDR2 is ANQGSEA. As DNA, the CDR3 is TGCAGCGCCGGGTATTTAGCGGGAGTGGTAGAGACCCAGTACTTC. Translating it yields CSAGYLAGVVETQYF.

The chain has TRBV6-1 and TRBJ2-7; D is possibly TRBD1 (6 bases). V was shortened by 8 bases and J by 4 bases, with 18 bases between the two germline ends. The CDR3 loop spans 14 amino acids. Per germline, CDR1 MNHNS and CDR2 SASEGT. CDR3 in amino acids: CASGEGHITYEQYF. CDR3 DNA: TGTGCCAGCGGCGAGGGACATATTACTTACGAGCAGTACTTC.

V and J are TRBV19 and TRBJ2-5; D unclear. The J call may be in error: the DNA end matches TRBJ2-7 better. The CDR3 is made up of 14 amino acids. Germline V gene lookup returns CDR1 LNHDA and CDR2 SQIVND (reference sequence). The CDR3 region is CASSIAGTNHEQYF. Here the CDR3 DNA reads TGTGCCAGTAGTATTGCCGGAACAAACCACGAGCAGTACTTC.